This T cell receptor (beta chain) originates from a study of blood T cell repertoires in COVID-19. Here immunoSEQ multiplex PCR was the method, and the copy in TCRdb shows in-frame clones only, minus some. The sample consists of a few hundred thousand clones, 90% of them appearing once. Germline CDR1 and CDR2: LGHNA and YNFKEQ. V was pared by 0 bases and J by 5 bases, with 5 bases of the junction left unmatched. The CDR3 runs to 15 residues. This receptor was taken from a woman in her 30s with COVID-19, enrolled during active disease. Sequencing was done on a sample of peripheral blood. The chain employs TRBV4-2 and TRBJ1-1; 8 bases align to TRBD1. DNA of the CDR3: TGTGCCAGCAGCCAAGACCGACAGGGGAGGACTGAAGCTTTCTTT. Residues: CASSQDRQGRTEAFF.